Below are 10 T cell receptor beta chains sequenced from a single sample in a study of neurological immune-mediated disorders. One entry per CDR3 protein, called by TCRdb with MiXCR from the 5' RACE reads. This table has roughly 25,000 distinct CDR3 sequences, about 2.5% appearing once. Sequencing was carried out using PBMCs. Every receptor here comes from a woman aged 45-60 years with multiple sclerosis.

At least ten counts were recorded for this clonotype. The chain couples TRBV29-1 to TRBJ1-1; unclear D gene. This CDR3 is 11 amino acids long. Deletions cut 3 bases from V and 10 bases from J, with 12 bases between. Per germline, CDR1 SQVTM and CDR2 ANQGSEA. The CDR3 DNA reads as TGCAGCGTTGACCCGGACGGGTTAGCTTTCTTT. Protein: CSVDPDGLAFF.

This clonotype has a count of ten or more. The J gene is TRBJ2-5, the V gene TRBV5-1, with unresolved D. With 0 bases removed from V and 5 bases from J, the gap between germline ends came to 5 bases. This CDR3 comprises 12 residues. CDR1 SGHRS and CDR2 YFSETQ come from the germline V gene. CDR3 sequence reads: CASSLARETQYF. DNA of the CDR3: TGCGCCAGCAGCTTGGCCCGGGAGACCCAGTACTTC.

This clonotype is medium-sized within its sample. This rearrangement joins TRBV15 to TRBJ2-7; D possibly corresponds to TRBD2 (5 bases). The CDR3 runs to 15 residues. The V and J ends lost 0 bases and 1 base respectively, with 10 bases between them. From germline, CDR1 is LNHNV and CDR2 YYDKDF (reference sequence). The CDR3 DNA reads TGTGCCACCAGCAGAGAGGTAGCGACGTCCTACGAGCAGTACTTC. This codes for CATSREVATSYEQYF. The full variable domain, rest sourced from reference TRBV15 and TRBJ2-7, is DAMVIQNPRYQVTQFGKPVTLSCSQTLNHNVMYWYQQKSSQAPKLLFHYYDKDFNNEADTPDNFQSRRPNTSFCFLDIRSPGLGDTAMYLCATSREVATSYEQYFGPGTRLTVT.

There are many counts of this clonotype. The V and J genes are TRBV10-3 and TRBJ2-3; D not certain. V gave up 3 bases and J gave up 2 bases, with 0 bases separating them. CDR3 length: 11 residues. Germline V gene data show CDR1 as ENHRY and CDR2 as SYGVKD. CDR3 sequence: CAISDTDTQYF. The DNA of the CDR3 is TGTGCCATCAGTGACACAGATACGCAGTATTTT.

The DNA of the CDR3 is TGTGCCAGCAGTGGACAGTGGGCGGATGGCTACACCTTC. The encoded protein is CASSGQWADGYTF. The rearrangement links TRBV7-9 to TRBJ1-2; possibly TRBD1 for D (6 bases). This CDR3 has 13 amino acids. V lost 6 bases, J lost 6 bases, and 14 bases lay in between. The germline gives CDR1 SEHNR, CDR2 FQNEAQ (reference sequence).

There are many counts of this clonotype. V usage is TRBV20-1 and J usage is TRBJ2-3, with TRBD1 identical over 7 bases. The germline CDR1 and CDR2 sequences are DFQATT and SNEGSKA (reference sequence). After removal of 1 base from V and 6 bases from J, the junction contained 13 bases not matched to a gene. This CDR3 is 16 amino acids long. For the CDR3, the DNA is TGCAGTGCTAGAGGCCCGGGACAGATTTTGTCGGATACGCAGTATTTT. Amino acids: CSARGPGQILSDTQYF.

This clonotype was seen many times. The chain uses TRBV30 and TRBJ1-3, with 12 bases lining up with TRBD1. V gave up 7 bases and J gave up 4 bases; unmatched junction bases: 2. Germline loops: CDR1 GTSNPN, CDR2 SVGIG (reference sequence). There are 13 residues in the CDR3. CDR3 amino acids: CASGTGGGNTIYF. The CDR3 coding sequence is TGTGCCTCCGGGACAGGGGGCGGAAACACCATATATTTT.

Many counts were recorded for this clonotype. The rearrangement joins TRBV20-1 to TRBJ2-1; 13 bases align to TRBD2. V shed 0 bases and J 3 bases; nucleotides not matched to a gene: 8. CDR1 is DFQATT and CDR2 is SNEGSKA in the germline V gene (reference sequence). CDR3 length: 18 residues. CDR3 protein: CSARDWGGLAGYYNEQFF. In DNA form, the CDR3 reads TGCAGTGCTAGAGATTGGGGGGGACTAGCGGGATACTACAATGAGCAGTTCTTC.

This clonotype came up a few times. This chain uses TRBV20-1 with TRBJ2-7; 12 bases agree with TRBD2. This CDR3 comprises 16 residues. Trimming cost V 6 bases and J 2 bases; bases outside gene matches: 11. Germline V CDR1 and CDR2: DFQATT, SNEGSKA (reference sequence). The CDR3 here is CSARGLAGLEPYEQYF. The CDR3 nucleotides read TGCAGTGCCAGGGGACTAGCGGGTCTTGAACCCTACGAGCAGTACTTC.

This clonotype was picked up many times. The chain is built from TRBV12-3 or TRBV12-4 and TRBJ2-1; D ambiguous. This CDR3 is built from 12 residues. Trimming took off 1 base at V and 5 bases at J, with 3 bases between the two ends. In DNA, the CDR3 is TGTGCCAGCAGTTTAGGTCACAATGAGCAGTTCTTC. Its protein is CASSLGHNEQFF.